This entry is about one T cell receptor beta chain. Its cognate antigen is unknown. Mismatch with germline at one junction end may stem from a read error. This record comes from a study of cytomegalovirus exposure and HLA in healthy donors. Regarding the study as a whole: Apparent HLA restriction characterized most CMV-associated TCR beta chains in a later analysis. In a later analysis, TCR beta V- and J-gene trimming was associated with a missense DCLRE1C variant.

PCR primers comprised 60 Vbeta and 13 Jbeta primers. TCRdb's copy holds only in-frame clones and misses some; the assay was immunoSEQ multiplex PCR. The sample lists 100,000 to 150,000 clones, around three quarters occurring once. The CDR3 length is 18 residues. The germline V gene encodes CDR1 SGHRS and CDR2 YFSETQ. The chain uses TRBV5-1 and TRBJ2-4; 10 bases are shared with TRBD2. Sequencing used PBMCs. This TCR came from a human donor in good health. CDR3 sequence reads: CASSLVGSGRIAKNSQYF. In DNA, the CDR3 is TGCGCCAGCAGCTTGGTTGGTAGCGGGAGGATAGCCAAAAACAGTCAGTACTTC.